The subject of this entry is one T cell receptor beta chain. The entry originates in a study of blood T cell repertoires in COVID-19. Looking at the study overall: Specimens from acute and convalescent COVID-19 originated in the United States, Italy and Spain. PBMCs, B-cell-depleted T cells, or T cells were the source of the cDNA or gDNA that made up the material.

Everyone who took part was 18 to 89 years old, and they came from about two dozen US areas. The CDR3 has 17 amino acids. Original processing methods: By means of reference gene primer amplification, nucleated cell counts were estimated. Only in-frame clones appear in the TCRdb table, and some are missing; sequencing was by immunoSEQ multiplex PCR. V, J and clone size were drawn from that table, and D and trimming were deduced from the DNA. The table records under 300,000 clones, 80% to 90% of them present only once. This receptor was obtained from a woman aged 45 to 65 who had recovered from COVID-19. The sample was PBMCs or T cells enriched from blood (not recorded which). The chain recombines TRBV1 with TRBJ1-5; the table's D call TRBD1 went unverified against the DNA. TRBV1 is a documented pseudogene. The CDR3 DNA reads TGCACCAGCAGCCCCTTCACAGGGGGGGGTACCAATCAGCCCCAGCATTTT. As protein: CTSSPFTGGGTNQPQHF.